This TCR beta chain was recovered during a study of blood T cells in healthy people across ages. Notes on the study in general: Greater diversity and more naive CD4+ cells were seen in long-lived donors than in aged donors.

PCR was performed a second time for about 7 to 12 cycles using a sample-barcoded 5' primer and a J-beta primer mix. Every cDNA molecule carried a tag from a template-switch adaptor bearing 12 random nucleotides. One entry per CDR3 protein results from TCRdb running MiXCR on the 5' RACE reads. Of approximately 800,000 distinct CDR3 sequences in the sample, about 26% were seen once. As to this clonotype: The antigen is undetermined.

Trimming removed 3 bases from V and 8 bases from J; junction bases left unmatched: 8. The CDR3 is 14 residues long. Germline CDR1 reads DFQATT; CDR2 reads SNEGSKA (reference sequence). The study recruited healthy Caucasian donors from Russia who were aged about 6 to 90. The same specimen was also included in a second study, on T cells of mothers and their children. Turning to that study: A few healthy Caucasian mothers and their six children were the donors.

The chain recombines TRBV20-1 with TRBJ1-2; 11 nucleotides line up with TRBD1. This receptor was identified in a boy younger than 18 in good health. The sample taken for sequencing was blood. CDR3 region: CSASPGQGAGGYTF. The DNA of the CDR3 is TGCAGTGCTAGCCCCGGACAGGGGGCTGGCGGCTACACCTTC.